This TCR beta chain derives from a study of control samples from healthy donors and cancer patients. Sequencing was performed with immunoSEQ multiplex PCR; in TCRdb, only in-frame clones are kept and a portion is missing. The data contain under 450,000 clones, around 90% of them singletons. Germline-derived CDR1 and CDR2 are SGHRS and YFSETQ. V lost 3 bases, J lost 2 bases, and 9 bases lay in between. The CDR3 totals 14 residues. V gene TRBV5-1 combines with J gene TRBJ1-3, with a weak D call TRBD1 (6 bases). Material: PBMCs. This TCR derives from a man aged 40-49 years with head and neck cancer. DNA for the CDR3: TGCGCCAGCAGCTCAGGGGTGACTGGAAACACCATATATTTT. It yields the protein CASSSGVTGNTIYF.